Listed here are 3 T cell receptor beta chains from one sample, sequenced in a study of blood T cell repertoires in COVID-19. Only in-frame clones appear in the TCRdb table, and some are missing; sequencing was by immunoSEQ multiplex PCR. The data contain about 170,000 clones, less than 90% of them singletons. The sequencing sample was made of peripheral blood. The receptors derive from a woman aged 55-70 years with COVID-19, enrolled during active disease.

V gene TRBV5-1 combines with J gene TRBJ2-7, with 7 bases aligning to TRBD2. The germline V gene encodes CDR1 SGHRS and CDR2 YFSETQ. This CDR3 comprises 15 residues. The trim removed 5 bases at V and 0 bases at J, leaving 8 bases unmatched. The CDR3 bases are TGCGCCAGCAGGGAGGGACTATCAAGCTCCTACGAGCAGTACTTC. Its translation: CASREGLSSSYEQYF.

The chain uses TRBV4-3 and TRBJ2-7, with D tentatively TRBD1 (5 bases). This CDR3 comprises 13 residues. CDR1 and CDR2 (germline): LGHNA, YSLEER. V lost 4 bases, J lost 3 bases, and 10 bases lay in between. CDR3 nucleotides: TGCGCCAGCAGCCGCTCCACAGGCTACGAGCAGTACTTC. Its translation: CASSRSTGYEQYF.

This clone showed up just once. In DNA form, the CDR3 reads TGTGCCAGCAGCCAAGCCACTAGCGGGGGCACAGATACGCAGTATTTT. Its translation is CASSQATSGGTDTQYF. The chain is built from TRBV3-1 (or the pseudogene TRBV3-2) and TRBJ2-3, with 10 bases that match TRBD2. The CDR3 extends over 16 amino acids. CDR1 is LGHDT, CDR2 YNNKEL, per germline (reference sequence). The V and J ends lost 1 base and 1 base, in that order; junction bases with no gene match: 2.